One sample yielded the 27 T cell receptor beta chains listed below, sequenced in a study of Ad26.COV2.S vaccination and SARS-CoV-2 variants. The method was immunoSEQ multiplex PCR; TCRdb's version includes in-frame clones alone and lacks a portion of them. Here the sample spans tens of thousands of clones, roughly 85% being singletons. The sequenced sample was peripheral blood, obtained after recovery from COVID-19. The source is a human donor who had recovered from COVID-19.

The V call is TRBV7-9, the J call TRBJ2-5; D is uncertain. Germline-derived CDR1 and CDR2 are SEHNR and FQNEAQ (reference sequence). CDR3 length: 13 residues. Deletions cut 2 bases from V and 5 bases from J, with 9 bases between. Here the CDR3 reads CASSLRSSETQYF. The CDR3, as DNA: TGTGCCAGCAGCTTAAGAAGTAGCGAGACCCAGTACTTC.

The V call is TRBV11-3, the J call TRBJ2-7; D uncertain. Trimming removed 1 base from V and 3 bases from J, with 4 bases in between. The CDR3 is 12 residues long. The V gene's germline CDR1 is SGHNT and CDR2 YENEEA. The CDR3 region is CASSLGSYEQYF. In nucleotides, the CDR3 is TGTGCCAGCAGCTTAGGAAGCTACGAGCAGTACTTC.

CDR3 protein: CASSQDRSVAYEQYF. In nucleotides, the CDR3 is TGCGCCAGCAGCCAAGATAGGTCGGTAGCCTACGAGCAGTACTTC. V and J are TRBV4-3 and TRBJ2-7; D is unresolved. The CDR3 is made up of 15 amino acids. V was trimmed by 0 bases and J by 2 bases, leaving 11 bases between them. The germline CDR1 and CDR2 sequences are LGHNA and YSLEER.

The chain uses TRBV4-1 and TRBJ2-1; 14 bases line up with TRBD2. Germline loops: CDR1 MGHRA, CDR2 YSYEKL. This CDR3 has 14 amino acids. The junction had 2 bases not matched to a gene; V was cut back by 4 bases and J by 9 bases. The CDR3 sequence is CASSLGLAGGEQFF. The CDR3 region has the DNA TGCGCCAGCAGCCTTGGACTAGCGGGAGGTGAGCAGTTCTTC.

The chain has TRBV11-2 and TRBJ2-1, with 7 nucleotides matching TRBD1. The V segment lost 4 bases and the J segment 0 bases; nucleotides outside the gene matches: 6. Per germline, CDR1 SGHAT and CDR2 FQNNGV. The CDR3 is 16 residues long. The CDR3 nucleotides are TGTGCCAGCAGCTCCCGGGACAGAAGCTCCTACAATGAGCAGTTCTTC. Translated, it gives CASSSRDRSSYNEQFF.

The CDR3 DNA is TGTGCCAGCAGCGGCCGGGACAGCTCCTACAATGAGCAGTTCTTC. Its protein is CASSGRDSSYNEQFF. The chain is built from TRBV11-3 and TRBJ2-1; 7 nucleotides line up with TRBD1. The CDR3 is 15 residues long. Germline V gene data show CDR1 as SGHNT and CDR2 as YENEEA. The junction had 4 bases not matched to a gene; V was cut back by 5 bases and J by 0 bases. The variable domain in full, with the rest retrieved from reference TRBV11-3 and TRBJ2-1, is EAGVVQSPRYKIIEKKQPVAFWCNPISGHNTLYWYLQNLGQGPELLIRYENEEAVDDSQLPKDRFSAERLKGVDSTLKIQPAELGDSAVYLCASSGRDSSYNEQFFGPGTRLTVL.

The chain has TRBV12-3 or TRBV12-4 and TRBJ1-2; D call uncertain. V was clipped by 4 bases and J by 6 bases, with 12 bases between them. CDR3 length equals 13 residues. As DNA, the CDR3 is TGTGCCAGCAGTTCCCTACTGGGGAATGGCTACACCTTC. Translation gives CASSSLLGNGYTF.

This clone has at least ten counts. The rearrangement uses TRBV27 and TRBJ2-1; 11 bases fit TRBD2. CDR3 size: 23 residues. V trimming: 2 bases; J trimming: 3 bases; junction bases outside the gene matches: 24. Germline V gives CDR1 MNHEY, CDR2 SMNVEV (reference sequence). CDR3 region: CASSLRSHWQGSGRALSYNEQFF. CDR3 nucleotides: TGTGCCAGCAGTTTACGCAGTCATTGGCAAGGTAGCGGGAGGGCCCTCAGCTACAATGAGCAGTTCTTC.

Only one count was recorded for this clone. The chain joins TRBV7-9 to TRBJ2-1; 11 bases map to TRBD2. Germline V lookup: CDR1 SEHNR, CDR2 FQNEAQ (reference sequence). J was trimmed by 5 bases and V by 1 base; bases with no gene match: 1. This CDR3 comprises 15 residues. CDR3 region: CASSLEGLADNEQFF. The CDR3 DNA follows: TGTGCCAGCAGCTTAGAGGGACTAGCGGACAATGAGCAGTTCTTC.

Only one count was recorded for this clone. This rearrangement joins TRBV19 to TRBJ2-3; 7 nucleotides agree with TRBD1. The CDR3 loop spans 14 amino acids. With 5 bases clipped from V and 2 bases from J, the junction kept 4 bases outside the gene matches. Germline assignment: CDR1 LNHDA and CDR2 SQIVND (reference sequence). The DNA of the CDR3 is TGTGCCAGTAGTGAGACAGGGTACACAGATACGCAGTATTTT. Translation: CASSETGYTDTQYF.

There are a few counts of this clone. The chain combines TRBV28 with TRBJ1-5; the D is unclear. Between the trimmed V and J ends, which lost 1 base and 5 bases, there was a span of 12 bases. This CDR3 has 15 amino acids. Germline assignment: CDR1 MDHEN and CDR2 SYDVKM. Written as DNA, the CDR3 is TGTGCCAGCAGTTTATTCGGTTTTTCTGATCAGCCCCAGCATTTT. This encodes CASSLFGFSDQPQHF.

This clone was seen a handful of times. The chain joins TRBV7-3 to TRBJ2-2, with 8 bases lining up with TRBD1. The junction had 5 bases not matched to a gene; V was cut back by 5 bases and J by 6 bases. This CDR3 is built from 14 residues. Germline V CDR1 and CDR2: SGHTA, FQGTGA. The CDR3 region is CASSAKQGAGELFF. The CDR3 DNA is TGTGCCAGCAGCGCCAAACAGGGGGCCGGGGAGCTGTTTTTT.

The chain uses TRBV1 and TRBJ2-1; the table's D call TRBD1 went unverified against the DNA. TRBV1 is recorded as a pseudogene. The CDR3 runs 16 residues. The CDR3 protein is CTSSQLRDKAYNEQFF. DNA of the CDR3: TGCACCAGCAGCCAACTCCGGGACAAAGCCTACAATGAGCAGTTCTTC.

The chain is built from TRBV23-1 and TRBJ1-5, with 8 positions matching TRBD1. TRBV23-1 is placed among ORFs of uncertain function. The CDR3 runs to 14 residues. V dropped 4 bases and J dropped 7; count of bases not matched to a gene: 6. The CDR3 sequence: CASSRDRPAQPQHF. In nucleotides, the CDR3 is TGCGCCAGCAGTCGGGACAGGCCAGCGCAGCCCCAGCATTTT.

The rearrangement links TRBV12-3 or TRBV12-4 to TRBJ2-5; D not resolved. This CDR3 has 13 amino acids. Trimming removed 3 bases at V and 5 bases at J, with 10 bases between. The CDR3 loop is CASSFLRRETQYF. The CDR3, as DNA: TGTGCCAGCAGTTTTCTGAGGCGCGAGACCCAGTACTTC.

The V gene is TRBV18, the J gene TRBJ2-7, with 9 bases lining up with TRBD1. This CDR3 is built from 14 residues. The trim removed 0 bases at V and 7 bases at J, leaving 4 bases unmatched. CDR1 and CDR2 from the germline V gene are KGHSH and LQKENI. The CDR3, as DNA: TGTGCCAGCTCACCACCGGGGACAGGGAGGGAGCAGTACTTC. It encodes CASSPPGTGREQYF.

This chain joins TRBV14 and TRBJ2-5, with D maybe TRBD2 (5 bases). V lost 1 base and J lost 9, with 12 bases in between. This CDR3 is built from 13 residues. CDR1 and CDR2 from the germline V gene are SGHDN and FVKESK. Here the CDR3 reads CASSQVGGSSQYF. The CDR3 region has the DNA TGTGCCAGCAGCCAAGTAGGAGGATCGTCCCAGTACTTC.

V and J are TRBV4-1 and TRBJ1-1; maybe TRBD1 (5 bases). CDR1 and CDR2 (germline): MGHRA, YSYEKL. CDR3 length equals 17 residues. V lost 2 bases to trimming and J lost 1 base, with 17 bases between them. In nucleotides, the CDR3 is TGCGCCAGCAGCCAATACGGTCAGGGCGCCGAGAACACTGAAGCTTTCTTT. It is translated as CASSQYGQGAENTEAFF.

In its sample, this clone was seen a few times. The chain combines TRBV7-8 with TRBJ1-4; 9 nucleotides line up with TRBD1. Losses at the gene ends were 5 bases for V and 2 bases for J; bases not matched to a gene: 12. Germline V gene data show CDR1 as SGHVS and CDR2 as FQNEAQ. The CDR3 runs 18 residues. CDR3 loop: CASSPDRGLISTNEKLFF. Here the CDR3 DNA reads TGTGCCAGCAGCCCGGACAGGGGTCTAATATCCACTAATGAAAAACTGTTTTTT.

In this sample, this clone turned up a few times. The identical CDR3 is also encoded by other nucleotide sequences in the sample. The V call is TRBV7-2, the J call TRBJ2-7, with 9 bases fitting TRBD1. The junction had 6 bases not matched to a gene; V was cut back by 5 bases and J by 4 bases. The germline gives CDR1 SGHTA, CDR2 FQGNSA. The CDR3 has 14 amino acids. In nucleotides, the CDR3 is TGTGCCAGCAGCCAAACAGGGGGCCTATACGAGCAGTACTTC. The encoded protein is CASSQTGGLYEQYF.

The rearrangement links TRBV27 to TRBJ1-2; perhaps TRBD1 as D (5 bases). CDR1 MNHEY and CDR2 SMNVEV come from the germline V gene (reference sequence). Trimming took 3 bases from V and 4 from J, leaving 9 bases between them. The CDR3 has 13 amino acids. Written as DNA, the CDR3 is TGTGCCAGCAGTTTGGCGCAGGGCTATGGCTACACCTTC. It is translated as CASSLAQGYGYTF.

The chain joins TRBV12-3 or TRBV12-4 to TRBJ2-2; D possibly corresponds to TRBD1 (6 bases). The V end lost 6 bases, the J end lost 5 bases, and 10 bases lay between the germline ends. The CDR3 covers 13 residues. The DNA for the CDR3 is TGTGCCAGCAGACAGGGATGGACCGGGGAGCTGTTTTTT. Translation gives CASRQGWTGELFF.

J is TRBJ2-3 and V is TRBV6-1, with D unresolved. CDR3 length: 16 residues. V lost 2 bases to trimming and J lost 2 bases, with 14 bases between them. In germline, CDR1 is MNHNS, CDR2 SASEGT. CDR3 residues: CASSEYLGSVTDTQYF. CDR3 DNA: TGTGCCAGCAGTGAATACCTGGGGTCCGTCACAGATACGCAGTATTTT.

The chain employs TRBV19 and TRBJ1-2; no reliable D call. CDR3 length: 14 residues. Trimming stripped 5 bases from V and 4 bases from J, with 14 bases between. In germline, CDR1 is LNHDA, CDR2 SQIVND (reference sequence). DNA of the CDR3: TGTGCCAGTAGTTTGCCTAACAAGGGCTATGGCTACACCTTC. Protein: CASSLPNKGYGYTF.

The CDR3 DNA reads TGTGCCAGCAGTTATCCGCCCTCGAGGGTTCGGGGTCAGCCCCAGCATTTT. Translating it yields CASSYPPSRVRGQPQHF. The chain combines TRBV6-9 with TRBJ1-5; D call uncertain. The CDR3 totals 17 residues. V shed 2 bases and J shed 6 bases, with 20 bases lying between them. Germline V gives CDR1 MNHGY, CDR2 SVAAGI.

The chain is built from TRBV15 and TRBJ1-2; possibly TRBD1 for D (6 bases). Germline loops: CDR1 LNHNV, CDR2 YYDKDF (reference sequence). Trimming removed 0 bases from V and 4 bases from J, with 15 bases in between. The CDR3 sequence is 16 residues long. DNA of the CDR3: TGTGCCACCAGCAGAGATGTCGGTGGGGGCGGCTATGGCTACACCTTC. Its protein is CATSRDVGGGGYGYTF.

The chain carries TRBV28 and TRBJ2-7; 12 positions match TRBD2. The ends lost 6 bases at V and 0 bases at J; junction bases unmatched: 9. Germline V gene lookup returns CDR1 MDHEN and CDR2 SYDVKM. The length of the CDR3 is 17 residues. The CDR3 DNA reads as TGTGCCAGCAGCGGCCCCGGACTAGCGGGAAACTCCTACGAGCAGTACTTC. Its translation: CASSGPGLAGNSYEQYF.